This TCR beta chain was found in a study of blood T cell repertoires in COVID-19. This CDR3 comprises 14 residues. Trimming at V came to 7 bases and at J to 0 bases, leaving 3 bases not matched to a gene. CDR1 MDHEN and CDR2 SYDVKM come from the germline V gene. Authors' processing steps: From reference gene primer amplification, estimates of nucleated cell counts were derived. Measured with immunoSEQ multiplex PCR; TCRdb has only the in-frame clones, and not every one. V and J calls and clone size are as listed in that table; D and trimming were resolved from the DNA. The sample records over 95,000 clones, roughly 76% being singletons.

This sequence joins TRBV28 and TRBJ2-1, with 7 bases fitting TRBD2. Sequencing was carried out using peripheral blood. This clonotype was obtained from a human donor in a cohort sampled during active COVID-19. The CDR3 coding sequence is TGTGCCAGCACGTCGGGGGGCTCCTACAATGAGCAGTTCTTC. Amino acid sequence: CASTSGGSYNEQFF.